Listed here is a single TCR beta chain. Antigen specificity is unknown. TCRdb's table, derived via immunoSEQ multiplex PCR, lists solely in-frame clones and lacks some. The table records around 160,000 clones, 94% of them present only once. The data were taken from a study of T cell responses to AZD1222 COVID-19 vaccine. Findings of the study overall: Clonal diversity was possibly underestimated, and white British individuals and females predominated among donors.

V was clipped by 0 bases and J by 5 bases, with 7 bases between them. The CDR3 runs to 13 residues. Germline V CDR1 and CDR2: LGHNT, FRNRAP. Pooled in the analysis were second doses at about 4 or about 12 weeks. The rearrangement links TRBV12-5 to TRBJ1-1; no clear D. This material consisted of peripheral blood, taken 28 days after the second AZD1222 dose. This TCR came from an adult who received the AZD1222 COVID-19 vaccine. CDR3 coding DNA: TGTGCTAGTGGTTTGGTACTGACAACTGAAGCTTTCTTT. This codes for CASGLVLTTEAFF.